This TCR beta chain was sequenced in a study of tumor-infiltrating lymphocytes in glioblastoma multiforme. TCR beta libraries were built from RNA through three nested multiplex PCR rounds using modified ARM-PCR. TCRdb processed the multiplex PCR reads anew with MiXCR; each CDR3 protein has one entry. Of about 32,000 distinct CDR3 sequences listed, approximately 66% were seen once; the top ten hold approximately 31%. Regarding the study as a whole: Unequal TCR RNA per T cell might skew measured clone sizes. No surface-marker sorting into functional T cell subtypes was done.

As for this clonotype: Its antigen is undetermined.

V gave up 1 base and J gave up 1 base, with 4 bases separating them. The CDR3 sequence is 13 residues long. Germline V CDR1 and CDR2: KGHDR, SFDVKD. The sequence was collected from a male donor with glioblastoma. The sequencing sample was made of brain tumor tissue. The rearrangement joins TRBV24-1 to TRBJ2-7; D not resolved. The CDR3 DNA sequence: TGTGCCACCAGTGATTTACGGTCCTACGAGCAGTACTTC. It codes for CATSDLRSYEQYF.